The rows below give T cell receptor beta chains drawn from one sample of a study of blood T cell repertoires in COVID-19. The assay was immunoSEQ multiplex PCR, and TCRdb's table has in-frame clones only and misses some. The data hold about 44,000 clones, with about nine tenths observed a single time. The sequenced material came from peripheral blood. Receptor source: a human donor in a cohort sampled during active COVID-19. CDR3s leave out the opening cysteine and the closing phenylalanine or tryptophan. The D gene is left open where the match is weak.

v_call d_call cdr3_aa
TRBV24-1 NA ATSDRGTQETQY
TRBV7-9 NA ASSLRGTGYNEQF
TRBV11-1 TRBD1 ASSFRTGAAAF
TRBV9 NA ASSVQGLTQETQY
TRBV11-2 NA ASSLSSVNTEAF
TRBV10-3 NA AIRQGPNQPQH
TRBV4-3 NA ASSQDGDGGLNYGYT
TRBV7-8 NA ASDRGGLVTEAF
TRBV7-8 TRBD1 ASSSQGTGYNSPLH
TRBV7-3 NA ASGPGNEQF
TRBV7-2 NA ASSLDRTLNGEQY
TRBV30 TRBD1 ALEQGAGNEKLF
TRBV7-2 NA ASSPHRDNQPQH
TRBV7-9 NA ASRGLSNTGNTIY
TRBV5-1 NA ASSGGSGNTIY
TRBV2 NA ASSREGFPYGYI
TRBV30 NA AWRRGYNSPLH
TRBV9 NA ASSVQGGTEAF
TRBV30 NA AWRTSERSNNEQF
TRBV5-1 TRBD2 ASSLSGGSGYNEQF
TRBV6-2/TRBV6-3 TRBD2 ASSYSIASGSSYNEQF
TRBV6-5 TRBD2 ASSWGGYEQY
TRBV18 NA ASPEDCLEFLMNTEAF
TRBV15 NA ATSRALDYTGELF
TRBV7-8 TRBD2 ASSLWEGRGANVLT
TRBV24-1 TRBD1 ATSDQRQGHYGYT
TRBV3-1/TRBV3-2 TRBD1 ASSQDLGDSAEAF
TRBV28 NA ASTRGSDEQY
TRBV28 TRBD1 ASNPGQGARGYT
TRBV27 TRBD1 ASSLGQGWNEQF
TRBV7-2 NA ASSTSSGANVLT
TRBV6-1 NA ASSEAQMWRYNEQF
TRBV9 TRBD1 ASSVALRQGDETQY
TRBV7-2 TRBD1 ASSSTGGPNEQY
TRBV19 NA ASSMGRGLTYQETQY
TRBV28 TRBD2 ASGFPGLADNEQF
TRBV10-3 TRBD2 AISGLLEVGGDEQY
TRBV27 TRBD2 ASSSSGRTNEQF
TRBV5-1 TRBD1 ASRSSPGQAVEKLF
TRBV5-6 NA ASSLRGIGSPLH
TRBV10-3 TRBD1 ASRGLGDQPQH
TRBV3-1/TRBV3-2 NA ASSQDGGGSYNEQF
TRBV3-1/TRBV3-2 TRBD1 ASSETGGTGNTIY
TRBV27 TRBD2 ASSAGGGRDTQY
TRBV28 NA ASSLTPLEGRIGYT
TRBV4-1 TRBD1 ASSRRTGGLKDQPQH
TRBV27 NA ASSFYEGVGRAGELF
TRBV5-1 NA ASSLEGTTNEKLF
TRBV25-1 TRBD1 ASSDQQGRGTEAF
TRBV6-5 NA ASREMYTGELF
TRBV7-3 TRBD1 ASSSSRGQDGYT